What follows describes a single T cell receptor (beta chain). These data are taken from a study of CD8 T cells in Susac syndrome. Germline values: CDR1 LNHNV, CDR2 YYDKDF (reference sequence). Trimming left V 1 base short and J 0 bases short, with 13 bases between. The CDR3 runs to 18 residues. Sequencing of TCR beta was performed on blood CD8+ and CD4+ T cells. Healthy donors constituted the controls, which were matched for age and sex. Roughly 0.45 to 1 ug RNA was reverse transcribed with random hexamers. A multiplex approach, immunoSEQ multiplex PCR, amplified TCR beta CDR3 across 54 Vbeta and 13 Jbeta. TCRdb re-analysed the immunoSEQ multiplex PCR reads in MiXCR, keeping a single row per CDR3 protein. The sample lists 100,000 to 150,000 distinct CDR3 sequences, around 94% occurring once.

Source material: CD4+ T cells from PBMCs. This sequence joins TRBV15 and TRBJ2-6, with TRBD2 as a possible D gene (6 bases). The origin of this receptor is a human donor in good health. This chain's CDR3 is CATSRARVGGSGANVLTF. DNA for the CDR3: TGTGCCACCAGCAGAGCCCGGGTGGGGGGCTCTGGGGCCAACGTCCTGACTTTC. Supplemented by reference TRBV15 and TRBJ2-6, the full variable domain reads DAMVIQNPRYQVTQFGKPVTLSCSQTLNHNVMYWYQQKSSQAPKLLFHYYDKDFNNEADTPDNFQSRRPNTSFCFLDIRSPGLGDTAMYLCATSRARVGGSGANVLTFGAGSRLTVL.